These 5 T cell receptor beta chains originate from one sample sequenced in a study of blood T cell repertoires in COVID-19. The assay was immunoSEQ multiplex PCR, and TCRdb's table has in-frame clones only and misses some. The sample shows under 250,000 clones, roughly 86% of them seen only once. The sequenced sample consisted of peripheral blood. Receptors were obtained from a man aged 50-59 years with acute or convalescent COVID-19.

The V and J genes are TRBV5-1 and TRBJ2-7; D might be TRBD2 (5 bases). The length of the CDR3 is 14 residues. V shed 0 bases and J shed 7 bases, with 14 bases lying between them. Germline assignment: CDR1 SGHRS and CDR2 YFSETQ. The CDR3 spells CASSLDGESGEQYF. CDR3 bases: TGCGCCAGCAGCTTGGACGGGGAATCGGGAGAGCAGTACTTC.

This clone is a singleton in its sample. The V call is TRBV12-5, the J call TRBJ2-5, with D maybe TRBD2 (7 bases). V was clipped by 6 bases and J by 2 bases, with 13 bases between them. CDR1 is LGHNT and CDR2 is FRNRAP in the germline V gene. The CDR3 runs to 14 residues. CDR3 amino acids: CASGPGEGQETQYF. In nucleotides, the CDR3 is TGTGCTAGTGGCCCAGGGGAGGGGCAAGAGACCCAGTACTTC.

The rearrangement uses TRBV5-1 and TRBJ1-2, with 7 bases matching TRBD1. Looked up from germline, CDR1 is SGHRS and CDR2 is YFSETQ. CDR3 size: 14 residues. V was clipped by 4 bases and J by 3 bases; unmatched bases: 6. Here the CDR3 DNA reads TGCGCCAGCAGCCCCCAGGGGGAGGACTATGGCTACACCTTC. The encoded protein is CASSPQGEDYGYTF. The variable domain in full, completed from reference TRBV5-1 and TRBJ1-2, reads KAGVTQTPRYLIKTRGQQVTLSCSPISGHRSVSWYQQTPGQGLQFLFEYFSETQRNKGNFPGRFSGRQFSNSRSEMNVSTLELGDSALYLCASSPQGEDYGYTFGSGTRLTVV.

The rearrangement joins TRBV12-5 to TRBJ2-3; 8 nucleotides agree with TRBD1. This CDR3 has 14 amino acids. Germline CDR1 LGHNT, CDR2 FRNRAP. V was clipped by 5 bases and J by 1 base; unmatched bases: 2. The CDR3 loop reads CASGPQGGTDTQYF. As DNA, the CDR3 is TGTGCTAGTGGTCCACAGGGGGGCACAGATACGCAGTATTTT.

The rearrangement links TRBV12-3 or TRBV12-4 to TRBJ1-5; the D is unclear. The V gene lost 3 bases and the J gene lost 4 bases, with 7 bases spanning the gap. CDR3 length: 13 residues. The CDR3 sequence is CASSFALNQPQHF. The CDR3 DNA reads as TGTGCCAGCAGTTTCGCGCTGAATCAGCCCCAGCATTTT.